This TCR beta chain was sequenced during a study of CD8 T cell repertoires and HIV-1 epitope variants. Background on the study: Twenty-five autologous and known Gag and Nef epitope variant peptides each stimulated T cells separately. Controls were a CMV, EBV and flu peptide pool, Ebola AY9 negative control, and no-peptide well. IL-2, IL-7 and IL-15 were added on days 3 and 7 of approximately ten-day cultures.

On the immunoSEQ platform, TCR beta CDR3s were sequenced at survey depth. Here immunoSEQ multiplex PCR was the method, and the copy in TCRdb shows in-frame clones only, minus some. This table has just under 3,500 clones, around 64% appearing once. Per the germline V gene, CDR1 is MDHEN and CDR2 is SYDVKM. Trimming took 7 bases from V and 3 from J, leaving 16 bases between them. The CDR3 extends over 14 amino acids. Regarding this clone: What it binds is unknown.

Sequenced: cultured CD8+ T cells derived from PBMCs. This sequence joins TRBV28 and TRBJ2-7; D assignment may be TRBD1 or TRBD2 (5 bases each). The receptor's source is a male donor with HIV. This chain's CDR3 is CASTWGGQNYEQYF. CDR3 bases: TGTGCCAGCACCTGGGGCGGGCAGAACTACGAGCAGTACTTC.